This T cell receptor (beta chain) originates from a study of PD-L1 blockade in urothelial cancer. Study information: Patients arrived having already received 0 to 3 prior chemotherapy regimens.

The CDR3 length is 14 residues. The ends were cut back, 5 bases at V and 3 bases at J, with 16 bases in the middle. Per the germline V gene, CDR1 is SQVTM and CDR2 is ANQGSEA. Each PCR reaction had synthetic TCR analog templates spiked into it. Here immunoSEQ multiplex PCR was the method, and the copy in TCRdb shows in-frame clones only, minus some. This table has 25,000 to 35,000 clones, around 84% appearing once. As to this clone: The antigen remains unidentified.

As to time point: peripheral blood 6 weeks after treatment start. Per patient, between 1 and 8 samples were collected at pretreatment and on-treatment time points. The study's findings and limits: Those with durable benefit had larger increases in tumor-associated blood clones at 3 weeks.

The V and J genes are TRBV29-1 and TRBJ1-1, with D possibly TRBD1 on 6 matching bases. Specimen: PBMCs, collected around atezolizumab (anti-PD-L1) treatment. The receptor comes from a man between 65 and 85 years old with urothelial cancer. The CDR3 region is CSVNRAPTDTEAFF. CDR3 DNA sequence: TGCAGCGTTAACAGGGCGCCCACTGACACTGAAGCTTTCTTT.